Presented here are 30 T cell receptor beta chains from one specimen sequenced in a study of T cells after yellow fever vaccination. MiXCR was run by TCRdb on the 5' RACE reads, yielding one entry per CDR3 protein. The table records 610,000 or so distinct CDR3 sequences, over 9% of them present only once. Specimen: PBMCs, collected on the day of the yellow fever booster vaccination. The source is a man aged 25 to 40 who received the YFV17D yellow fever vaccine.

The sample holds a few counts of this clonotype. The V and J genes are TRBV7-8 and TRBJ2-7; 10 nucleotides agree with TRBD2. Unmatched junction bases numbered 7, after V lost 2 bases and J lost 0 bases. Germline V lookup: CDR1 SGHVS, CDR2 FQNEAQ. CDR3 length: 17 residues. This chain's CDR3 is CASSLPARTSGSYEQYF. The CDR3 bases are TGTGCCAGCAGCTTACCCGCTCGGACTAGCGGCTCCTACGAGCAGTACTTC. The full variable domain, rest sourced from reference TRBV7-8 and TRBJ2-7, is GAGVSQSPRYKVAKRGQDVALRCDPISGHVSLFWYQQALGQGPEFLTYFQNEAQLDKSGLPSDRFFAERPEGSVSTLKIQRTQQEDSAVYLCASSLPARTSGSYEQYFGPGTRLTVT.

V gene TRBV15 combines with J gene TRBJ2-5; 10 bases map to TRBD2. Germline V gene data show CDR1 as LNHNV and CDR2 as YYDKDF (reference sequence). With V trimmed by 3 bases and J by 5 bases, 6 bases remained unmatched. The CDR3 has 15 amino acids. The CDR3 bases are TGTGCCACCAGCAGGTCTAGCGGGAGACATGAGACCCAGTACTTC. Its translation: CATSRSSGRHETQYF.

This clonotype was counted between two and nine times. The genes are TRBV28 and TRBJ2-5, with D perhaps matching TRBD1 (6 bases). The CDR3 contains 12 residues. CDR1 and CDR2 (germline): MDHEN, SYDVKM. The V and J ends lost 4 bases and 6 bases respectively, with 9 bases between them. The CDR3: CASSSGAKTQYF. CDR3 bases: TGTGCCAGCAGTTCAGGGGCCAAGACCCAGTACTTC.

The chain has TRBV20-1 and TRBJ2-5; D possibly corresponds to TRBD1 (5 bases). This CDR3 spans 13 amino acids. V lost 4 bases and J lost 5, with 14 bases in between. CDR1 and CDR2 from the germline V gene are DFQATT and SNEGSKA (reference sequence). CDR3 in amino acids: CSATLTVGETQYF. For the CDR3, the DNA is TGCAGTGCTACCCTGACAGTCGGTGAGACCCAGTACTTC.

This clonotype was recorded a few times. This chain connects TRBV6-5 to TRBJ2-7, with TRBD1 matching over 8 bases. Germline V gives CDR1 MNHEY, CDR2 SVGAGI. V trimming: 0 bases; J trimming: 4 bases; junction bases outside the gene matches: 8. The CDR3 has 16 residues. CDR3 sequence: CASSYSPWGQEYEQYF. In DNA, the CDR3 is TGTGCCAGCAGTTACTCTCCGTGGGGACAGGAGTACGAGCAGTACTTC.

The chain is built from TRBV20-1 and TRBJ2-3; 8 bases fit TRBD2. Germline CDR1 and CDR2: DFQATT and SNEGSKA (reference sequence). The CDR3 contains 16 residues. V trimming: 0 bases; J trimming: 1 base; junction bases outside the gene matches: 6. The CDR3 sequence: CSARDYREGRTDTQYF. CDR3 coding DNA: TGCAGTGCTAGAGATTACCGGGAGGGCCGCACAGATACGCAGTATTTT.

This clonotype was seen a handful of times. The CDR3 is CASNDGGPQHF. The DNA of the CDR3 is TGTGCCAGCAACGACGGGGGGCCCCAGCATTTT. This chain uses TRBV6-2 or TRBV6-3 with TRBJ1-5; D possibly corresponds to TRBD1 (5 bases). Germline CDR1 and CDR2: MNHEY and SVGEGT. V was cut by 7 bases and J by 9 bases, with 10 bases left in between. CDR3 size: 11 residues.

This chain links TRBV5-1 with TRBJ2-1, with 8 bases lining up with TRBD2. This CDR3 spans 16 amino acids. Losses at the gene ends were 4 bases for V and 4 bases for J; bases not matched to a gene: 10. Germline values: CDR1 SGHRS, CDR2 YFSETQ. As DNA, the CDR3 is TGCGCCAGCAGCAGAGTTACTAGCGGATTATACAATGAGCAGTTCTTC. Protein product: CASSRVTSGLYNEQFF.

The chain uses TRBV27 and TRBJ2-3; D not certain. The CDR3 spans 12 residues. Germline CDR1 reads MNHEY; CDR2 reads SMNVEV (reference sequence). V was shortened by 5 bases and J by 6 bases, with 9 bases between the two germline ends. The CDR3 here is CASSTSYDTQYF. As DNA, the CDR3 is TGTGCCAGCAGTACCTCGTACGATACGCAGTATTTT.

The CDR3, as DNA: TGTGCCAGCAGACCTGGGCCAGAGGGATACAATGAGCAGTTCTTC. Protein sequence: CASRPGPEGYNEQFF. The chain links TRBV4-2 to TRBJ2-1, with a tentative D call TRBD2 (5 bases). The CDR3 covers 15 residues. Germline V CDR1 and CDR2: LGHNA, YNFKEQ. The germline V and J ends were trimmed by 6 bases and 4 bases, with 16 bases remaining between them.

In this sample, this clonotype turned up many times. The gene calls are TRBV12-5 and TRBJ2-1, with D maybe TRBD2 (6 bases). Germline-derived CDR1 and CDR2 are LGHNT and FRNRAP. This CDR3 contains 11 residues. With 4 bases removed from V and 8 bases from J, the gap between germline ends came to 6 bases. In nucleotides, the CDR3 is TGTGCTAGTGGTTGGGACTATGAGCAGTTCTTC. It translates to CASGWDYEQFF.

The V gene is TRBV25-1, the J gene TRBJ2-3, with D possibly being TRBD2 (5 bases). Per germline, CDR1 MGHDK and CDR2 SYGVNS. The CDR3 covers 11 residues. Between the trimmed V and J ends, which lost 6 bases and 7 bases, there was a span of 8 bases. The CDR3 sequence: CASRFGNTQYF. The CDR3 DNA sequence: TGTGCCAGCAGGTTCGGGAATACGCAGTATTTT. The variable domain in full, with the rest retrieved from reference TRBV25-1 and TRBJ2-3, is EADIYQTPRYLVIGTGKKITLECSQTMGHDKMYWYQQDPGMELHLIHYSYGVNSTEKGDLSSESTVSRIRTEHFPLTLESARPSHTSQYLCASRFGNTQYFGPGTRLTVL.

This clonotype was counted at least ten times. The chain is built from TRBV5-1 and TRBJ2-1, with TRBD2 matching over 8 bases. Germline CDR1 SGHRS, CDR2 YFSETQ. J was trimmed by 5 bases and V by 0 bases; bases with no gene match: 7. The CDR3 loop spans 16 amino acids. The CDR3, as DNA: TGCGCCAGCAGCTTGGCCGCGGGAGGCCGAAACAATGAGCAGTTCTTC. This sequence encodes CASSLAAGGRNNEQFF. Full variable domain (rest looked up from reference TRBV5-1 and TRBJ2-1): KAGVTQTPRYLIKTRGQQVTLSCSPISGHRSVSWYQQTPGQGLQFLFEYFSETQRNKGNFPGRFSGRQFSNSRSEMNVSTLELGDSALYLCASSLAAGGRNNEQFFGPGTRLTVL.

CDR3 nucleotides: TGTGCCATCAGTGAGTTCCTTGGGGGTATCAATGAGCAGTTCTTC. Its protein is CAISEFLGGINEQFF. The rearrangement joins TRBV10-3 to TRBJ2-1; D may correspond to TRBD1 or TRBD2 (5 bases each). V lost 1 base, J lost 6 bases, and 13 bases lay in between. This CDR3 contains 15 residues. Germline loops: CDR1 ENHRY, CDR2 SYGVKD.

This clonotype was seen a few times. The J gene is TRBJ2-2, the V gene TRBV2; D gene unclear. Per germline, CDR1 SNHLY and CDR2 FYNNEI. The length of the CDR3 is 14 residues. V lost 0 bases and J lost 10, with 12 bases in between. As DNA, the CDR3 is TGTGCCAGCAGTGAAGCGCATAACAGCCCGGAGCTGTTTTTT. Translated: CASSEAHNSPELFF.

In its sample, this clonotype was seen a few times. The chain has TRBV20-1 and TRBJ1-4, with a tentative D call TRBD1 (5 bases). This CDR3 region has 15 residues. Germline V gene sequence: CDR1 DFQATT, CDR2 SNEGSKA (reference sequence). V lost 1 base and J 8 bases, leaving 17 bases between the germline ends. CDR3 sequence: CSARVVGLTSEKLFF. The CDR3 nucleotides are TGCAGTGCTAGAGTCGTGGGGCTTACCTCCGAAAAACTGTTTTTT.

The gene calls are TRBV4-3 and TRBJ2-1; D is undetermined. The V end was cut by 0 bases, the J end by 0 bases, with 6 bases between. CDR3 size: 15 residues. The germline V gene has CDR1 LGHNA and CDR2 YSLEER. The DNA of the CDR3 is TGCGCCAGCAGCCAAGAGTCCGCCTCCTACAATGAGCAGTTCTTC. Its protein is CASSQESASYNEQFF.

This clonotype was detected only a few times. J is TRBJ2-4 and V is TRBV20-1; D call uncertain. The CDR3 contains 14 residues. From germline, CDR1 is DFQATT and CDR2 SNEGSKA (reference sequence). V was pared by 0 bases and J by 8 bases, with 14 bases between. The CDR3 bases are TGCAGTGCTAGAGATCGCGGTAGCCTCGACATTCAGTACTTC. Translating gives CSARDRGSLDIQYF.

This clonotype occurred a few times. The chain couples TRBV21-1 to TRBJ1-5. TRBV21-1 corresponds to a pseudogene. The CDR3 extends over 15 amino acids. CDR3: CASSKEEDSNQPQHF. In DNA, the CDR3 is TGTGCCAGCAGCAAAGAGGAGGATAGCAATCAGCCCCAGCATTTT.

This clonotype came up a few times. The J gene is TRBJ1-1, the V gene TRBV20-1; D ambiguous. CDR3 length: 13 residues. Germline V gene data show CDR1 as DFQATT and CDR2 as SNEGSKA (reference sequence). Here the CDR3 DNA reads TGCACCCCTTACAAGCAAGTGAACACTGAAGCTTTCTTT. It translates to CTPYKQVNTEAFF.

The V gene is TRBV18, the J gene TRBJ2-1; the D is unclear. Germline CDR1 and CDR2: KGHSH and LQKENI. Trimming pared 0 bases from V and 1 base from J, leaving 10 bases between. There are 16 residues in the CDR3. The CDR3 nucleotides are TGTGCCAGCTCACCACCGATTCTGGAATCCTACAATGAGCAGTTCTTC. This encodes CASSPPILESYNEQFF.

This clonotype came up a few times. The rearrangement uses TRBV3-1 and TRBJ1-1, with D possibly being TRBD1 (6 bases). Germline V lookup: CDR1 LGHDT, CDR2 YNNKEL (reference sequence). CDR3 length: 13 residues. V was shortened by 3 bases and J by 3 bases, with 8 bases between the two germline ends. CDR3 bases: TGTGCCAGCAGCCAGGGGGGCCACACTGAAGCTTTCTTT. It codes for CASSQGGHTEAFF.

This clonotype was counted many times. The DNA of the CDR3 is TGCGCCAGCAGCCAATCGGCAGGGACTTATACCAAAAACATTCAGTACTTC. It codes for CASSQSAGTYTKNIQYF. The chain joins TRBV4-3 to TRBJ2-4; D might be TRBD2 (6 bases). V shed 2 bases and J shed 2 bases, with 16 bases lying between them. This CDR3 region has 17 residues. The germline V gene encodes CDR1 LGHNA and CDR2 YSLEER.

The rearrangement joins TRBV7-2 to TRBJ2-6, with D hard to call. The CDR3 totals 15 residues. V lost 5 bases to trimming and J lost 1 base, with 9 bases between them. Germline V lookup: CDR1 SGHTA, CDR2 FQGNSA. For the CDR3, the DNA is TGTGCCAGCAGCGCCACGACTTCTGGGGCCAACGTCCTGACTTTC. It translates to CASSATTSGANVLTF.

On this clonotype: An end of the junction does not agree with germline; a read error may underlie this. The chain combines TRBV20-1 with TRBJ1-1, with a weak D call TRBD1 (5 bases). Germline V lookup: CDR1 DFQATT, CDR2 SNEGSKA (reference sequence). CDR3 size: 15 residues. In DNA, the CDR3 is TGCAGTGCTAGAGACCTCCGGGAGGGGAGGGGTGAAGTTTTCTTT. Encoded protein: CSARDLREGRGEVFF.

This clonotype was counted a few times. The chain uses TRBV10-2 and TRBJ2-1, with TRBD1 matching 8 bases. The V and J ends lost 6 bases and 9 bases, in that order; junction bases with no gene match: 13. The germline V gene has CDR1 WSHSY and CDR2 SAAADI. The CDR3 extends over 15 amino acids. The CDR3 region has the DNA TGCGCCAGCAGCCTGACAGGGGCCACGGATGGTGAGCAGTTCTTC. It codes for CASSLTGATDGEQFF.

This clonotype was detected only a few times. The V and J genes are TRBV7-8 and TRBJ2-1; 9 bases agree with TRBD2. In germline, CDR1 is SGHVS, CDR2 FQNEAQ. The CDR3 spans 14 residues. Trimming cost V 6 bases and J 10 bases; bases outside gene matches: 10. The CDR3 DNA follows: TGTGCCAGCAGTGGACTAGCGCCAGCCTTGGAGCAGTTCTTC. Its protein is CASSGLAPALEQFF.

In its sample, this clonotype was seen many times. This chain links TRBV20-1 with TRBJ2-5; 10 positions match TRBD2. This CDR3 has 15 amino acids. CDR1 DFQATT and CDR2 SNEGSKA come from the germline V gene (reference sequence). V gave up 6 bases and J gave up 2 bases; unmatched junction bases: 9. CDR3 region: CSAPVSGGGQETQYF. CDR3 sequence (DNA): TGCAGTGCCCCCGTGAGCGGGGGGGGGCAAGAGACCCAGTACTTC.

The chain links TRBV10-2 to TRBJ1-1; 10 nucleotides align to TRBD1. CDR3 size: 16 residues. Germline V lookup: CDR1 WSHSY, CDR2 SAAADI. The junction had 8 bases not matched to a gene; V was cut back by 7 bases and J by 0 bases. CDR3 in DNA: TGCGCCAGCAAAACCTCGGGACAGGGGTTGAACACTGAAGCTTTCTTT. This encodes CASKTSGQGLNTEAFF.

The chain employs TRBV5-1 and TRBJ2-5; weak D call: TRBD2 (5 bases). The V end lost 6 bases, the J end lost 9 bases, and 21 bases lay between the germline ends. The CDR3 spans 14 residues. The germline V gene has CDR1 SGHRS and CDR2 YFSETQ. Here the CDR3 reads CASIPDQPAGAQYF. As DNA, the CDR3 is TGCGCCAGCATTCCCGACCAGCCGGCCGGGGCCCAGTACTTC.